Listed below are T cell receptor beta chains from one sample, sequenced in a study of blood T cell repertoires in COVID-19. Sequenced by immunoSEQ multiplex PCR; TCRdb stores in-frame clones only, minus some. The table records 85,000 to 110,000 clones, about four fifths of them present only once. Sample: peripheral blood. The receptors shown here come from a human donor in a cohort sampled during active COVID-19. Both conserved end residues are part of each CDR3. The D gene is left open where the match is weak. Size is stated for part of the rows, as once, few or many counts, or as a class when the clone is expanded.

>TRBV28|TRBD1|-|TRBJ2-6|19
CASSLHSGGAAAGANVLTF
TGTGCCAGCAGTCTCCATTCAGGGGGCGCGGCGGCTGGGGCCAACGTCCTGACTTTC
>TRBV10-2|TRBD1|-|TRBJ1-1|15
CASRVAGQGNTEAFF
TGCGCCAGCAGAGTTGCAGGACAGGGAAACACTGAAGCTTTCTTT
>TRBV6-8|-|-|TRBJ1-4|10
CARRGEKLFF
TGTGCCCGAAGAGGTGAAAAACTGTTTTTT
>TRBV28|TRBD2|-|TRBJ2-3|14
CASSFPGEGDTQYF
TGTGCCAGCAGTTTCCCGGGGGAGGGAGATACGCAGTATTTT
>TRBV4-1|-|-|TRBJ2-3|15
CASSQESGLRDTQYF
TGCGCCAGCAGCCAAGAATCAGGCCTTCGGGATACGCAGTATTTT
>TRBV7-2|-|few|TRBJ2-2|18
CASTLTIIGQTNTGELFF
TGTGCCAGCACCCTAACGATCATAGGACAGACAAACACCGGGGAGCTGTTTTTT
>TRBV19|TRBD1|-|TRBJ1-2|17
CASSIFWRGQGAVGYTF
TGTGCCAGTAGTATATTCTGGAGGGGACAGGGGGCTGTCGGCTACACCTTC
>TRBV28|-|-|TRBJ2-1|15
CASSLSGAPYNEQFF
TGTGCCAGCAGTTTGAGTGGGGCCCCCTACAATGAGCAGTTCTTC
>TRBV2|TRBD1|-|TRBJ1-1|12
CASREQGTEAFF
TGTGCCAGCAGAGAACAGGGGACTGAAGCTTTCTTT
>TRBV10-1|TRBD1|-|TRBJ2-5|15
CASSPGQGVLETQYF
TGCGCCAGCAGCCCTGGACAGGGGGTTTTAGAGACCCAGTACTTC
>TRBV16|-|-|TRBJ1-6|14
CASSQWSGNSPLHF
TGTGCCAGCAGCCAATGGAGCGGGAATTCACCCCTCCACTTT
>TRBV18|-|-|TRBJ1-3|16
CASSPWAAGAGNTIYF
TGTGCCAGCTCACCATGGGCCGCGGGGGCTGGAAACACCATATATTTT
>TRBV6-6|-|-|TRBJ1-5|15
CASIIKGSSNQPQHF
TGTGCCAGCATCATAAAGGGGTCAAGCAATCAGCCCCAGCATTTT
>TRBV3-1/TRBV3-2|TRBD1|-|TRBJ2-7|16
CASSPLGTGASYEQYF
TGTGCCAGCAGCCCACTCGGGACAGGGGCCTCCTACGAGCAGTACTTC
>TRBV6-5|-|-|TRBJ2-2|14
CASRIEDWAGELFF
TGTGCCAGCAGAATCGAAGACTGGGCCGGGGAGCTGTTTTTT
>TRBV14|-|many|TRBJ1-6|14
CASSLMRVNSPLHF
TGTGCCAGCAGCCTCATGCGGGTTAATTCACCCCTCCACTTT
>TRBV20-1|TRBD1|once|TRBJ1-5|14
CSASRGQLNQPQHF
TGCAGTGCTAGTAGGGGGCAGCTCAATCAGCCCCAGCATTTT
>TRBV25-1|TRBD1|-|TRBJ1-3|15
CASTGDRGPRNTIYF
TGTGCCAGCACGGGGGACAGGGGGCCTCGAAACACCATATATTTT
>TRBV11-2|TRBD1|-|TRBJ1-1|16
CASSLVARQGGTEAFF
TGTGCCAGCAGCTTAGTAGCTAGACAGGGGGGCACTGAAGCTTTCTTT
>TRBV5-1|TRBD1|-|TRBJ2-1|17
CASSFRGAGTEYNEQFF
TGCGCCAGCAGCTTTCGGGGCGCCGGGACAGAATACAATGAGCAGTTCTTC
>TRBV10-2|-|-|TRBJ1-2|12
CASSPGIYGYTF
TGCGCCAGCAGTCCAGGGATCTATGGCTACACCTTC
>TRBV7-6|-|-|TRBJ1-5|15
CASSSGQFSNQPQHF
TGTGCCAGCAGCTCAGGACAGTTTAGCAATCAGCCCCAGCATTTT
>TRBV4-1|TRBD1|-|TRBJ1-2|14
CASSHDRGVRGYTF
TGCGCCAGCAGCCACGACAGGGGCGTTCGGGGCTACACCTTC
>TRBV7-6|TRBD2|-|TRBJ2-5|15
CASSPAGGNQETQYF
TGTGCCAGCAGCCCAGCGGGGGGGAACCAAGAGACCCAGTACTTC
>TRBV9|-|once|TRBJ2-1|16
CASSVEAVSSYNEQFF
TGTGCCAGCAGCGTAGAGGCGGTGAGCTCCTACAATGAGCAGTTCTTC
>TRBV15|TRBD1|once|TRBJ1-5|15
CATSRGQGGNQPQHF
TGTGCCACCAGCAGGGGACAGGGTGGCAATCAGCCCCAGCATTTT
>TRBV27|TRBD1|-|TRBJ1-1|16
CASSKQGGRGPTEAFF
TGTGCCAGCAGTAAACAGGGGGGAAGGGGGCCCACTGAAGCTTTCTTT
>TRBV5-1|-|-|TRBJ2-3|16
CASSLVTGTSTDTQYF
TGCGCCAGCAGCTTGGTTACAGGAACTAGCACAGATACGCAGTATTTT
>TRBV29-1|-|-|TRBJ1-3|14
CSVGLGASGNTIYF
TGCAGCGTTGGGCTGGGGGCTTCTGGAAACACCATATATTTT
>TRBV7-2|TRBD2|-|TRBJ2-1|15
CASSLARGTINEQFF
TGTGCCAGCAGCCTTGCGCGAGGGACTATCAATGAGCAGTTCTTC
>TRBV7-3|TRBD1|-|TRBJ1-1|14
CASSFRGQGSEAFF
TGTGCCAGCAGCTTTCGGGGACAGGGCTCTGAAGCTTTCTTT
>TRBV7-9|-|few|TRBJ1-1|14
CASTIQGMNTEAFF
TGTGCCAGCACCATTCAGGGTATGAACACTGAAGCTTTCTTT
>TRBV15|-|-|TRBJ1-6|15
CATSRVGVGNSPLHF
TGTGCCACCAGCAGAGTAGGGGTTGGGAATTCACCCCTCCACTTT
>TRBV12-5|TRBD1|-|TRBJ1-1|13
CASGWRTGTEAFF
TGTGCTAGTGGTTGGCGGACAGGGACCGAAGCTTTCTTT
>TRBV7-8|TRBD2|-|TRBJ2-2|15
CASSRTSMNTGELFF
TGTGCCAGCAGTCGGACTAGCATGAACACCGGGGAGCTGTTTTTT
>TRBV11-2|-|-|TRBJ1-1|14
CASSLALFNTEAFF
TGTGCCAGCAGCTTAGCTCTGTTTAACACTGAAGCTTTCTTT
>TRBV7-8|-|-|TRBJ1-2|14
CASSLAGGDFGYTF
TGTGCCAGCAGCTTGGCGGGGGGTGATTTTGGCTACACCTTC
>TRBV29-1|-|-|TRBJ1-1|13
CSVVSQRWTEAFF
TGCAGCGTCGTCTCTCAGCGGTGGACTGAAGCTTTCTTT
>TRBV19|-|few|TRBJ1-6|16
CASRVGGARVNSPLHF
TGTGCCAGTAGAGTAGGCGGGGCGCGAGTGAATTCACCCCTCCACTTT
>TRBV5-1|-|-|TRBJ1-1|14
CASSLSRGGTEAFF
TGCGCCAGCAGCTTGTCCAGGGGTGGTACTGAAGCTTTCTTT
>TRBV29-1|-|-|TRBJ1-5|12
CSVGQGNQPQHF
TGCAGCGTTGGGCAGGGCAATCAGCCCCAGCATTTT
>TRBV11-2|TRBD2|-|TRBJ2-5|14
CASSLLAGVETQYF
TGTGCCAGCAGCTTACTAGCGGGGGTGGAGACCCAGTACTTC
>TRBV4-1|-|-|TRBJ1-1|16
CASSQERRLSDTEAFF
TGCGCCAGCAGCCAAGAGAGGAGGCTCTCGGACACTGAAGCTTTCTTT
>TRBV18|TRBD1|once|TRBJ1-2|14
CASSPKGTGEGYTF
TGTGCCAGCTCACCGAAGGGGACAGGGGAAGGCTACACCTTC
>TRBV21-1|-|-|TRBJ2-2|13
CGDGTANTGELFF
TGCGGGGATGGAACCGCGAACACCGGGGAGCTGTTTTTT
>TRBV7-2|TRBD2|-|TRBJ2-3|18
CASSPGTSGARSTDTQYF
TGTGCCAGCAGCCCCGGGACTAGCGGGGCCCGGAGCACAGATACGCAGTATTTT
>TRBV27|-|-|TRBJ1-1|17
CASSLSRAYRARTEAFF
TGTGCCAGCAGTTTATCGAGAGCTTACAGGGCTAGGACTGAAGCTTTCTTT
>TRBV2|TRBD1|-|TRBJ2-4|16
CASSEATGGLKNIQYF
TGTGCCAGCAGTGAAGCGACAGGGGGCCTAAAAAACATTCAGTACTTC
>TRBV6-2/TRBV6-3|-|few|TRBJ2-7|16
CASSYGRDRPSYEQYF
TGTGCCAGCAGTTACGGGCGGGACAGACCTTCCTACGAGCAGTACTTC
>TRBV5-1|TRBD1|-|TRBJ1-2|14
CASSVGTGPYGYTF
TGCGCCAGCAGCGTGGGGACAGGCCCATATGGCTACACCTTC
>TRBV3-1/TRBV3-2|-|-|TRBJ1-4|15
CASSQDFAGNEKLFF
TGTGCCAGCAGCCAAGATTTTGCAGGCAATGAAAAACTGTTTTTT
>TRBV2|-|-|TRBJ1-1|13
CATHSQGYTEAFF
TGTGCCACCCACTCGCAGGGCTACACTGAAGCTTTCTTT
>TRBV5-1|-|-|TRBJ1-1|15
CASSLDRTMNTEAFF
TGCGCCAGCAGCCTAGACAGAACCATGAACACTGAAGCTTTCTTT
>TRBV21-1|-|-|TRBJ1-3|14
CASSDRGRRNTIYF
TGTGCCAGCAGTGACAGGGGGCGGAGAAACACCATATATTTT